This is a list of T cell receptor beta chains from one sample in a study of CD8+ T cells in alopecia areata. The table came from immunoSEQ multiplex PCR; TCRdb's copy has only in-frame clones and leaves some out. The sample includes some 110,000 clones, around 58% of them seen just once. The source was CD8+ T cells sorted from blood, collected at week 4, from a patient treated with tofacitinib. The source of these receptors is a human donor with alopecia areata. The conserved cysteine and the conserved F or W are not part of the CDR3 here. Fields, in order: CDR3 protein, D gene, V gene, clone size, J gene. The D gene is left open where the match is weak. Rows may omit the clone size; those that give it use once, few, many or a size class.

ASSRRTDSYNEQF,NA,TRBV7-3,NA,TRBJ2-1
ASALGGTEAF,NA,TRBV12-5,NA,TRBJ1-1
SVELLGEQY,NA,TRBV29-1,NA,TRBJ2-7
ASLGDWAPDGYT,NA,TRBV5-4,once,TRBJ1-2
ASSSQGSDTQY,NA,TRBV9,NA,TRBJ2-3
ASSLEPFRTDTQY,NA,TRBV11-2,few,TRBJ2-3
ASSLSFGSGANVLT,NA,TRBV27,medium-sized,TRBJ2-6
ASSPIQPNTEAF,NA,TRBV6-5,NA,TRBJ1-1
SIEGEAYGYT,NA,TRBV29-1,NA,TRBJ1-2
ASHPETQY,NA,TRBV7-3,NA,TRBJ2-5
AWSSGWGYT,NA,TRBV30,NA,TRBJ1-2
ASSADRVSYNEQF,TRBD1,TRBV6-6,NA,TRBJ2-1
ASSMGAEAF,NA,TRBV19,NA,TRBJ1-1
AWEEKGPYEQY,NA,TRBV30,NA,TRBJ2-7
ASSPSRDSYNEQF,NA,TRBV19,NA,TRBJ2-1
AWRTGVSSYNEQF,TRBD1,TRBV30,NA,TRBJ2-1
SVEVAGLSYEQY,NA,TRBV29-1,NA,TRBJ2-7
ASSPSTTSGQF,TRBD2,TRBV9,few,TRBJ2-1
WPARGSNYGYT,NA,TRBV6-5,NA,TRBJ1-2
ALTVSSGEETQY,TRBD2,TRBV30,NA,TRBJ2-5
ASSLAPLQGLMNTEAF,TRBD1,TRBV7-2,once,TRBJ1-1
ASSLDGQRRTEAF,NA,TRBV28,NA,TRBJ1-1
ASSLWSPTGEAEAF,TRBD1,TRBV5-1,NA,TRBJ1-1
ASSWDGSGANVLT,NA,TRBV27,few,TRBJ2-6
ASSITGSGYT,NA,TRBV19,NA,TRBJ1-2
ATSRAYDSNQPQH,NA,TRBV15,NA,TRBJ1-5
ASSFGSGVYNEQF,TRBD2,TRBV7-8,NA,TRBJ2-1
AWSVGLNYGYT,NA,TRBV30,few,TRBJ1-2
ASSLDVAGELF,NA,TRBV5-6,NA,TRBJ2-2
ATSSPGTGLDEQF,TRBD1,TRBV15,once,TRBJ2-1
SVDRQNSYNEQF,NA,TRBV29-1,few,TRBJ2-1
AWAPDRGGQPQH,TRBD1,TRBV30,NA,TRBJ1-5
ASSLGGWDSPLH,NA,TRBV7-9,NA,TRBJ1-6
ASSSGFSGANVLT,NA,TRBV27,once,TRBJ2-6
ASSQEFREGKLF,NA,TRBV4-3,NA,TRBJ1-4
ASSSTDTGGNSPLH,NA,TRBV7-9,NA,TRBJ1-6
ASSLGFGSQETQY,NA,TRBV7-9,NA,TRBJ2-5
ASSSLLRPTGERETQY,TRBD1,TRBV27,few,TRBJ2-5
ASSVLGLGELF,NA,TRBV27,NA,TRBJ2-2
SSRDRGYEQY,TRBD1,TRBV29-1,NA,TRBJ2-7